The 14 T cell receptor beta chains below were found in one sample sequenced in a study of blood T cell repertoires in COVID-19 (dated by TCRdb to 2019 to 2021). Receptor amplification or capture employed the immunoSEQ multiplex PCR assay. TCRdb limited this immuneACCESS table to in-frame rearrangements with V and J called. A share of clones is missing; checked studies link under half to unresolved V genes, and the rest is unexplained. The sample table shows 120,000 or so clones, and roughly four fifths are seen once. Clones ranked in the top ten supply approximately 15% of the sample. The material sequenced was peripheral blood. The receptors shown here come from a woman aged 55-69 years with acute or convalescent COVID-19.

The gene calls are TRBV28 and TRBJ2-2, with 11 bases matching TRBD2. Looked up from germline, CDR1 is MDHEN and CDR2 is SYDVKM. The CDR3 contains 16 residues. After removal of 8 bases from V and 5 bases from J, the junction contained 10 bases not matched to a gene. This CDR3 reads CASGGRGTSGTGELFF. The CDR3 nucleotides read TGTGCCAGCGGGGGACGCGGGACTAGCGGTACCGGGGAGCTGTTTTTT.

This rearrangement joins TRBV7-8 to TRBJ2-3, with TRBD1 identical over 7 bases. Germline assignment: CDR1 SGHVS and CDR2 FQNEAQ. V lost 5 bases to trimming and J lost 1 base; unmatched junction nucleotides: 6. CDR3 size: 15 residues. The CDR3 here is CASSLTGRGTDTQYF. CDR3 DNA sequence: TGTGCCAGCAGCCTGACAGGGCGTGGCACAGATACGCAGTATTTT.

This clone appeared once. This sequence joins TRBV27 and TRBJ2-3, with D hard to call. CDR3 length equals 14 residues. In germline, CDR1 is MNHEY, CDR2 SMNVEV (reference sequence). The ends were cut back, 7 bases at V and 4 bases at J, with 15 bases in the middle. The CDR3 DNA reads as TGTGCCAGCAACCGAGACCATAGCCCAGATACGCAGTATTTT. It translates to CASNRDHSPDTQYF.

J is TRBJ2-3 and V is TRBV28; 12 bases line up with TRBD1. J was trimmed by 5 bases and V by 5 bases; bases with no gene match: 5. Germline V gene sequence: CDR1 MDHEN, CDR2 SYDVKM. There are 15 residues in the CDR3. CDR3 nucleotide sequence: TGTGCCAGCAGTAAGGGACAGGGGGCCTTAGATACGCAGTATTTT. As protein: CASSKGQGALDTQYF.

The V and J genes are TRBV5-6 and TRBJ1-1; D not certain. Trimming removed 0 bases at V and 8 bases at J, with 11 bases between. The CDR3 extends over 13 amino acids. In germline, CDR1 is SGHDT, CDR2 YYEEEE. CDR3 sequence reads: CASSLDFLPEAFF. The CDR3 DNA follows: TGTGCCAGCAGCTTGGACTTTCTTCCCGAAGCTTTCTTT. Full variable domain (rest looked up from reference TRBV5-6 and TRBJ1-1): DAGVTQSPTHLIKTRGQQVTLRCSPKSGHDTVSWYQQALGQGPQFIFQYYEEEERQRGNFPDRFSGHQFPNYSSELNVNALLLGDSALYLCASSLDFLPEAFFGQGTRLTVV.

The rearrangement links TRBV25-1 to TRBJ1-3; D unclear. This CDR3 is 17 amino acids long. CDR1 and CDR2 from the germline V gene are MGHDK and SYGVNS. Trimming left V 1 base short and J 0 bases short, with 13 bases between. The CDR3 loop is CASSEWGDLSSGNTIYF. The CDR3 DNA follows: TGTGCCAGCAGTGAATGGGGAGACTTGAGCTCTGGAAACACCATATATTTT. Full variable domain (rest looked up from reference TRBV25-1 and TRBJ1-3): EADIYQTPRYLVIGTGKKITLECSQTMGHDKMYWYQQDPGMELHLIHYSYGVNSTEKGDLSSESTVSRIRTEHFPLTLESARPSHTSQYLCASSEWGDLSSGNTIYFGEGSWLTVV.

The chain carries TRBV11-2 and TRBJ2-3, with TRBD2 matching over 8 bases. Germline V CDR1 and CDR2: SGHAT, FQNNGV. This CDR3 spans 15 amino acids. The V segment lost 3 bases and the J segment 6 bases; nucleotides outside the gene matches: 8. CDR3 nucleotides: TGTGCCAGCAGCTTGGCGGGGGGATGGGCGGATACGCAGTATTTT. Translation gives CASSLAGGWADTQYF.

V gene TRBV3-1 (or the pseudogene TRBV3-2) combines with J gene TRBJ1-2; D unclear. The CDR3 loop spans 15 amino acids. CDR1 is LGHDT, CDR2 YNNKEL, per germline (reference sequence). Between the trimmed V and J ends, which lost 0 bases and 6 bases, there was a span of 14 bases. The CDR3 is CASSQDQVVWNGYTF. In DNA form, the CDR3 reads TGTGCCAGCAGCCAAGATCAGGTAGTCTGGAATGGCTACACCTTC.

The chain is built from TRBV19 and TRBJ1-2; D remains unclear. Germline CDR1 is LNHDA and CDR2 is SQIVND (reference sequence). This CDR3 comprises 15 residues. Trimming shortened V by 3 bases and J by 2 bases, and 13 bases separated the two germline ends. The CDR3 here is CASSIQSGANYGYTF. The DNA of the CDR3 is TGTGCCAGTAGTATTCAGTCAGGTGCGAACTATGGCTACACCTTC.

The chain uses TRBV5-5 and TRBJ1-6; the D gene is possibly TRBD1 (5 bases). The germline gives CDR1 SGHKS, CDR2 YYEKEE (reference sequence). V lost 1 base and J lost 9, with 11 bases in between. This CDR3 has 14 amino acids. The CDR3 loop is CASSLFQGGSPLHF. The CDR3 region has the DNA TGTGCCAGCAGCTTGTTTCAGGGTGGTTCACCCCTCCACTTT.

This sequence joins TRBV19 and TRBJ1-4, with D maybe TRBD1 (5 bases). This CDR3 has 16 amino acids. Trimming took off 5 bases at V and 4 bases at J, with 17 bases between the two ends. The germline CDR1 and CDR2 sequences are LNHDA and SQIVND (reference sequence). CDR3 protein: CASSWDGGSRNEKLFF. CDR3 sequence (DNA): TGTGCCAGTAGTTGGGACGGCGGGAGTCGTAATGAAAAACTGTTTTTT.

The chain employs TRBV21-1 and TRBJ2-3; the DNA was not used to check the table's D call, TRBD2. TRBV21-1 has pseudogene status. The CDR3 is 14 residues long. As DNA, the CDR3 is TGTGCCACTCGACGGGGGGGCTGGGCAGATACGCAGTATTTT. It specifies CATRRGGWADTQYF.

This clone showed up just a few times. This chain joins TRBV30 and TRBJ1-2; D is undetermined. The CDR3 covers 15 residues. Trimming stripped 4 bases from V and 6 bases from J, with 21 bases between. Germline V gene data show CDR1 as GTSNPN and CDR2 as SVGIG (reference sequence). In nucleotides, the CDR3 is TGTGCCTGGACCGAAAGGACTGCTCACTGGGATGGCTACACCTTC. Protein sequence: CAWTERTAHWDGYTF.

This clone has just a few counts. This sequence joins TRBV6-2 or TRBV6-3 and TRBJ2-7; D perhaps matches TRBD2 (6 bases). Germline V gene sequence: CDR1 MNHEY, CDR2 SVGEGT. The CDR3 is 14 residues long. Trimming took 6 bases from V and 3 from J, leaving 15 bases between them. Written as DNA, the CDR3 is TGTGCCAGCAGCCGCGGAGGGGAGTTCTACGAGCAGTACTTC. Protein sequence: CASSRGGEFYEQYF.